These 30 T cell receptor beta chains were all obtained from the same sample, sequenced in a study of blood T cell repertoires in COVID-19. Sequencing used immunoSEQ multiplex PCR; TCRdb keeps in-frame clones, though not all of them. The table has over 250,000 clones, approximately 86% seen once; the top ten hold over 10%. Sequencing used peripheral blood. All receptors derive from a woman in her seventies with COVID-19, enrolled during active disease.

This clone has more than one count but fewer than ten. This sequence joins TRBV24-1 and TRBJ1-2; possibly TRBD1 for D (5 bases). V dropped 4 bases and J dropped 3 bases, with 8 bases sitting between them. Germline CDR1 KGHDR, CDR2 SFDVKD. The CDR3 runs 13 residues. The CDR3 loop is CATSDGGDYGYTF. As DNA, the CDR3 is TGTGCCACCAGTGACGGGGGGGACTATGGCTACACCTTC.

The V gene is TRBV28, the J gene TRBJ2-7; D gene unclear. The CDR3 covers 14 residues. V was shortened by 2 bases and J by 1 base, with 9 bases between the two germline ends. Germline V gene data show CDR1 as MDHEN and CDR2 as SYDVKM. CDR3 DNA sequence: TGTGCCAGCAGTTTAGCACAGACATCCTACGAGCAGTACTTC. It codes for CASSLAQTSYEQYF.

The CDR3 spells CASSFGTPNYGYTF. The CDR3 DNA sequence: TGTGCCAGCAGCTTTGGGACACCTAACTATGGCTACACCTTC. This sequence joins TRBV5-6 and TRBJ1-2; possible D gene TRBD1, 6 bases. V lost 2 bases to trimming and J lost 0 bases, with 8 bases between them. Germline values: CDR1 SGHDT, CDR2 YYEEEE. This CDR3 contains 14 residues. The whole variable domain, filled in from reference TRBV5-6 and TRBJ1-2, reads DAGVTQSPTHLIKTRGQQVTLRCSPKSGHDTVSWYQQALGQGPQFIFQYYEEEERQRGNFPDRFSGHQFPNYSSELNVNALLLGDSALYLCASSFGTPNYGYTFGSGTRLTVV.

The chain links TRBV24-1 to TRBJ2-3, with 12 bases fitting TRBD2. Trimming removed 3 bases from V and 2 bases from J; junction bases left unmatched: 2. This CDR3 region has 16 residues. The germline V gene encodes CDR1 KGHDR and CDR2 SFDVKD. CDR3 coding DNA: TGTGCCACCAGTGATACTAGCGGGGGGTTCACAGATACGCAGTATTTT. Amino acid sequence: CATSDTSGGFTDTQYF.

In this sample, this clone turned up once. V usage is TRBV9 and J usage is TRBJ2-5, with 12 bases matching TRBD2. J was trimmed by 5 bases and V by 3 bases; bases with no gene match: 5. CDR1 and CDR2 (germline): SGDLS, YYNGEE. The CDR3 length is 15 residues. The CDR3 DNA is TGTGCCAGCAGCGCTAGCGGGGGGGCCCCGGAGACCCAGTACTTC. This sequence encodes CASSASGGAPETQYF. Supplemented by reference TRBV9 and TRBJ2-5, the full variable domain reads DSGVTQTPKHLITATGQRVTLRCSPRSGDLSVYWYQQSLDQGLQFLIQYYNGEERAKGNILERFSAQQFPDLHSELNLSSLELGDSALYFCASSASGGAPETQYFGPGTRLLVL.

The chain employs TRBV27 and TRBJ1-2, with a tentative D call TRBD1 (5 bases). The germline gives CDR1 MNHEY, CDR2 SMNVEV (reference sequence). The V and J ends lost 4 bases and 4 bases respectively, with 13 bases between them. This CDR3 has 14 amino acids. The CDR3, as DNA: TGTGCCAGCAGTTATCGGGGGTTCGGCTATGGCTACACCTTC. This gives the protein CASSYRGFGYGYTF.

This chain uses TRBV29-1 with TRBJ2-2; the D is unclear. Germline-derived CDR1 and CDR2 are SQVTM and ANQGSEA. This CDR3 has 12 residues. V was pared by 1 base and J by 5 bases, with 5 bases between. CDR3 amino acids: CSVEGRTGELFF. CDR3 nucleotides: TGCAGCGTTGAAGGCCGGACCGGGGAGCTGTTTTTT.

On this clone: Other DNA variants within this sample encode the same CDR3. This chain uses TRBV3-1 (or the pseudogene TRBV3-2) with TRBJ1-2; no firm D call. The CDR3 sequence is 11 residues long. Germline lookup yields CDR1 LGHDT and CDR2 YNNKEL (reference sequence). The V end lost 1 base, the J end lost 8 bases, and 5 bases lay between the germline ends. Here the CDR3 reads CASSQGRGYTF. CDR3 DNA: TGTGCCAGCAGCCAAGGGCGGGGCTACACCTTC.

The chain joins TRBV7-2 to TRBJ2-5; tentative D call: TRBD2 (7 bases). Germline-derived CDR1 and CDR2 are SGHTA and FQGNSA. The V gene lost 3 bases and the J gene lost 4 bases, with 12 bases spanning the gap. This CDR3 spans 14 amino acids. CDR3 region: CASSLGGLRETQYF. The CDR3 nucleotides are TGTGCCAGCAGCTTGGGGGGGCTCCGAGAGACCCAGTACTTC.

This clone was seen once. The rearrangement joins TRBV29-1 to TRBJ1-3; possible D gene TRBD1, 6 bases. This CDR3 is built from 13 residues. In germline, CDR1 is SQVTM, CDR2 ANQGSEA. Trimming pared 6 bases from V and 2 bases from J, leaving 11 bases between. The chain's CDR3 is CSVDTGTGNTIYF. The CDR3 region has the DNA TGCAGCGTCGATACAGGGACTGGAAACACCATATATTTT.

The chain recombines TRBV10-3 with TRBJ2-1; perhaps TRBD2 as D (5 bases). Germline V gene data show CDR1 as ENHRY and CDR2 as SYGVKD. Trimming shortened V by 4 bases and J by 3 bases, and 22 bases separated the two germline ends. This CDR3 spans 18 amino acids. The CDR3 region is CAISVEVLSSSHYNEQFF. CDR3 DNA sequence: TGTGCCATCAGTGTGGAGGTGTTGAGTTCGTCGCACTACAATGAGCAGTTCTTC.

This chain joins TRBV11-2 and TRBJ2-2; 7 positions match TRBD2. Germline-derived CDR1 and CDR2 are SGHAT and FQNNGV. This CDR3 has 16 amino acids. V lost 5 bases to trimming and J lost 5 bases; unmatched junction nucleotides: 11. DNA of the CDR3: TGTGCCAGCAGCCCGGGCTTTTGGGGAGGGACCGGGGAGCTGTTTTTT. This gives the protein CASSPGFWGGTGELFF. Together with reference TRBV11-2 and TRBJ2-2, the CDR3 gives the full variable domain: EAGVAQSPRYKIIEKRQSVAFWCNPISGHATLYWYQQILGQGPKLLIQFQNNGVVDDSQLPKDRFSAERLKGVDSTLKIQPAKLEDSAVYLCASSPGFWGGTGELFFGEGSRLTVL.

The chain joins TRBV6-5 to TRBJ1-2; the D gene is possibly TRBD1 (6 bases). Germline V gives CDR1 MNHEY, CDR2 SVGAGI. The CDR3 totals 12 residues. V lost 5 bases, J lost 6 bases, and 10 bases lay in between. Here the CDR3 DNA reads TGTGCCAGCAGTCGGGACAAAGATGGCTACACCTTC. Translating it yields CASSRDKDGYTF.

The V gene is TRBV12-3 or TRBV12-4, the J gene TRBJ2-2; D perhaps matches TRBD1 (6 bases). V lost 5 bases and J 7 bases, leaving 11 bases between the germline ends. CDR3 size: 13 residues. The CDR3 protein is CASSPTRGGELFF. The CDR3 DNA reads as TGTGCCAGCAGTCCCACCAGGGGCGGGGAGCTGTTTTTT.

CDR3 DNA: TGTGCCATCAGTGGGCGGGATTCACCCCTCCACTTT. It is translated as CAISGRDSPLHF. This rearrangement joins TRBV10-3 to TRBJ1-6; D remains ambiguous. CDR3 length: 12 residues. Germline-derived CDR1 and CDR2 are ENHRY and SYGVKD. V was shortened by 4 bases and J by 8 bases, with 6 bases between the two germline ends.

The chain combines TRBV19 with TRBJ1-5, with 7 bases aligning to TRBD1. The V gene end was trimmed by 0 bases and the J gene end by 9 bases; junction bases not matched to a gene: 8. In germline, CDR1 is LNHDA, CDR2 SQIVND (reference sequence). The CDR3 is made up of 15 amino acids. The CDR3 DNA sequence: TGTGCCAGTAGTATAGATGGGGACAGATCACGGCCCCAGCATTTT. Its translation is CASSIDGDRSRPQHF.

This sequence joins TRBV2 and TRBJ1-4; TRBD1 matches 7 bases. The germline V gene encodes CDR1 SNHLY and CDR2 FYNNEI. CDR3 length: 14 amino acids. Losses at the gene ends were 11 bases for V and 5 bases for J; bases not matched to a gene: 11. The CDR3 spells CAGTRTGYNEKLFF. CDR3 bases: TGTGCCGGAACTCGGACAGGCTACAATGAAAAACTGTTTTTT.

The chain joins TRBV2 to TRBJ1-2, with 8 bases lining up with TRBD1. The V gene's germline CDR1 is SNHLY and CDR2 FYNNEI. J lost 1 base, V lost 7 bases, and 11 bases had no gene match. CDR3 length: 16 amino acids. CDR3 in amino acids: CASTPRTGTGNYGYTF. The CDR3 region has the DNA TGTGCCAGCACCCCCAGGACAGGGACGGGTAACTATGGCTACACCTTC.

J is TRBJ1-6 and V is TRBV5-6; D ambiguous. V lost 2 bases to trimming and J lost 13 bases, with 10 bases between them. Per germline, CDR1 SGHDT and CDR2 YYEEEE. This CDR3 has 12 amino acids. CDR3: CASSFGFGPLHF. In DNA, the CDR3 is TGTGCCAGCAGCTTCGGTTTCGGGCCCCTCCACTTT.

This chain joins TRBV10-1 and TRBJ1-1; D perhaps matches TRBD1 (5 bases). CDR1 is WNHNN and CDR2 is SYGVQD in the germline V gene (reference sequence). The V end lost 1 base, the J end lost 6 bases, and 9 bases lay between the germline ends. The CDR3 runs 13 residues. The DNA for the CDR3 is TGCGCCAGCAGTGAGTACGGGGGAGCTGAAGCTTTCTTT. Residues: CASSEYGGAEAFF.

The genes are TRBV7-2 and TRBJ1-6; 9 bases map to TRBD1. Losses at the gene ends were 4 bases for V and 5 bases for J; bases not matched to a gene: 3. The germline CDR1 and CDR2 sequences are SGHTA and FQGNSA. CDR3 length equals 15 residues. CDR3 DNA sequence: TGTGCCAGCAGCTGGGACAGGGCCCATAATTCACCCCTCCACTTT. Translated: CASSWDRAHNSPLHF.

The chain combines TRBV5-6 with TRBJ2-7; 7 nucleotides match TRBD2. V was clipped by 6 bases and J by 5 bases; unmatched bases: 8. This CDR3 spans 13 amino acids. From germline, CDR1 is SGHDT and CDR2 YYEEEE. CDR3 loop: CASNRAGINEQYF. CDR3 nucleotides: TGTGCCAGCAACCGAGCGGGGATAAACGAGCAGTACTTC.

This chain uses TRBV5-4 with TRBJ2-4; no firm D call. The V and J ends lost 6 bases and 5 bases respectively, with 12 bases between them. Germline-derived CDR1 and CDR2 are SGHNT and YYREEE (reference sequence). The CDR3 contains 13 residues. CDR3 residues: CASTPERENIQYF. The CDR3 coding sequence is TGTGCCAGCACCCCCGAGAGAGAAAACATTCAGTACTTC.

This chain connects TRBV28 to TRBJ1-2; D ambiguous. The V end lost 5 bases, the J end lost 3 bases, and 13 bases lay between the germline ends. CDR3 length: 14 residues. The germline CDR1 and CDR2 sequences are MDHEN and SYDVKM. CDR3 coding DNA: TGTGCCAGCAGTACGGCCATGGGCCACTATGGCTACACCTTC. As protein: CASSTAMGHYGYTF.

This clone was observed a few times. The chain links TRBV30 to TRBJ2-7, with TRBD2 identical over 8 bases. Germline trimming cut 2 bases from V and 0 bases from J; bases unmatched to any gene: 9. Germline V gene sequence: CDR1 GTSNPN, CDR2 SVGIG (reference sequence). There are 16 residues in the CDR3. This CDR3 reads CAWSPSGLESSYEQYF. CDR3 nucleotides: TGTGCCTGGAGTCCTTCGGGACTAGAGAGCTCCTACGAGCAGTACTTC.

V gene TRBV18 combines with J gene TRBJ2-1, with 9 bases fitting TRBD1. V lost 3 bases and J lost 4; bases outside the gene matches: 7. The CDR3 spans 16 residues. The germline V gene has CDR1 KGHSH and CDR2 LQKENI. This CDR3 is CASSPTRTGDYNEQFF. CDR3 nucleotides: TGTGCCAGCTCACCGACGAGGACAGGGGATTACAATGAGCAGTTCTTC.

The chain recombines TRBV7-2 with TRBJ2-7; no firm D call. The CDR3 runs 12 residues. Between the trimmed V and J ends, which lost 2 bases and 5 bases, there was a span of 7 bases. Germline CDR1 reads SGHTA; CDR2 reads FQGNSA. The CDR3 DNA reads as TGTGCCAGCAGCTTACCCGACAACGAGCAGTACTTC. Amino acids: CASSLPDNEQYF.

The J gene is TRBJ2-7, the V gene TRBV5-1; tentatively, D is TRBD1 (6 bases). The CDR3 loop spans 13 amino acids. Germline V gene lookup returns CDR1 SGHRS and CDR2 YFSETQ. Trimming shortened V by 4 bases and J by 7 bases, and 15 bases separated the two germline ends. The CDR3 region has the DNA TGCGCCAGCAGCCTGCAACTACAGGGTGAGCAGTACTTC. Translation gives CASSLQLQGEQYF.

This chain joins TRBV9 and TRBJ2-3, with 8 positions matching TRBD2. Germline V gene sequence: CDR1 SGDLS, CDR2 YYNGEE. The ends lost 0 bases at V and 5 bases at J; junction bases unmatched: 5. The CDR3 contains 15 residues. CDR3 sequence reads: CASSVESGGGDTQYF. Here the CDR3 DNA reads TGTGCCAGCAGCGTAGAAAGCGGGGGCGGAGATACGCAGTATTTT.

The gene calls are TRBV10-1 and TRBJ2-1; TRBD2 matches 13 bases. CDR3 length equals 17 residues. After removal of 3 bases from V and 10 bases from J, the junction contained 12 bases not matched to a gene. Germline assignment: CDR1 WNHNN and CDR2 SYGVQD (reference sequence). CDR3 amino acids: CASSDPGLAGAGGEQFF. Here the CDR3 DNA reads TGCGCCAGCAGTGACCCCGGACTAGCGGGGGCCGGGGGGGAGCAGTTCTTC.